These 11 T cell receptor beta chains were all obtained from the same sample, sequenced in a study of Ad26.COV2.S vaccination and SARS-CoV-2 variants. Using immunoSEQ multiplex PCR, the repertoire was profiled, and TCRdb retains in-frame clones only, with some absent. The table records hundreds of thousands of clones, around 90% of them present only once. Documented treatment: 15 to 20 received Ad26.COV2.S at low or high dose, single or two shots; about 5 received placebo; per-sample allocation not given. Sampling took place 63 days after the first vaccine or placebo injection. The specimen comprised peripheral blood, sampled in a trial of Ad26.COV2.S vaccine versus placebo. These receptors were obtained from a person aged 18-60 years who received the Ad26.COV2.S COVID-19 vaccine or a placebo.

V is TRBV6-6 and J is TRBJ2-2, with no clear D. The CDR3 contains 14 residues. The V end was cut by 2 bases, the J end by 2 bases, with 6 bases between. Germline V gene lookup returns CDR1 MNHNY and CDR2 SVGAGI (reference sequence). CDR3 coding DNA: TGTGCCAGCAGTTACGCCTTAAACACCGGGGAGCTGTTTTTT. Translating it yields CASSYALNTGELFF.

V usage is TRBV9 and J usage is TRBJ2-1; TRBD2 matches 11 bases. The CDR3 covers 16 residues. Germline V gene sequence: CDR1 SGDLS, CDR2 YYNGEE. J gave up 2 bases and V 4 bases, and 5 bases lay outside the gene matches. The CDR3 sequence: CASSSGLAATYNEQFF. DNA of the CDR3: TGTGCCAGCAGCTCGGGACTAGCGGCTACCTACAATGAGCAGTTCTTC.

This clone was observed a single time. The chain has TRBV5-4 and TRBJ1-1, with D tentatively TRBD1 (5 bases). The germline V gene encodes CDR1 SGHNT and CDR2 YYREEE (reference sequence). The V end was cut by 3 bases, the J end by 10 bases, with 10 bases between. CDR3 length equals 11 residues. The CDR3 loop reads CASSSGVGAFF. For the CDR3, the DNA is TGTGCCAGCAGCTCGGGGGTCGGAGCTTTCTTT.

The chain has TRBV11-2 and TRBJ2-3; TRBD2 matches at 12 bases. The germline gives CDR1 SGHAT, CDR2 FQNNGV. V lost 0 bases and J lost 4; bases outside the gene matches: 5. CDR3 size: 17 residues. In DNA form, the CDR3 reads TGTGCCAGCAGCTTAGAGACTAGCGGGGGTGGGGCAGATACGCAGTATTTT. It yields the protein CASSLETSGGGADTQYF.

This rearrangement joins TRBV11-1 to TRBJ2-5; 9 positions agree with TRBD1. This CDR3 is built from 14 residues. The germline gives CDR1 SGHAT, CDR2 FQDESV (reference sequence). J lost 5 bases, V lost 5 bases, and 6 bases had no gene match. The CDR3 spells CASSQGQGRETQYF. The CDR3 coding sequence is TGTGCCAGCAGCCAGGGACAGGGCCGGGAGACCCAGTACTTC.

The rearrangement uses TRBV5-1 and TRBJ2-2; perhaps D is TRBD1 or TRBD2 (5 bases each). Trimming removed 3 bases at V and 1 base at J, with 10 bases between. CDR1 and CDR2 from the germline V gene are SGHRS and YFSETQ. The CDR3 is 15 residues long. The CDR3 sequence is CASSWGPVNTGELFF. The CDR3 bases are TGCGCCAGCAGCTGGGGACCGGTGAACACCGGGGAGCTGTTTTTT.

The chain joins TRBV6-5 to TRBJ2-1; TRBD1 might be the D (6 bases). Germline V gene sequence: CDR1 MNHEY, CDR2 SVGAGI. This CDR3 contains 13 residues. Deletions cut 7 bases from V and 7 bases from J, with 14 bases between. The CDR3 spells CASKGEMVNEQFF. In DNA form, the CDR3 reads TGTGCCAGCAAGGGGGAAATGGTAAATGAGCAGTTCTTC.

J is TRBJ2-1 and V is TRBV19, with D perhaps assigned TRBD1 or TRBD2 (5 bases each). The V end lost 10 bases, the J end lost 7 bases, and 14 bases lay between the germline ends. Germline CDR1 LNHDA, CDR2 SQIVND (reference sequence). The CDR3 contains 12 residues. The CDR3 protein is CATSVGRNEQFF. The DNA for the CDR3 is TGTGCCACCTCTGTGGGACGTAATGAGCAGTTCTTC.

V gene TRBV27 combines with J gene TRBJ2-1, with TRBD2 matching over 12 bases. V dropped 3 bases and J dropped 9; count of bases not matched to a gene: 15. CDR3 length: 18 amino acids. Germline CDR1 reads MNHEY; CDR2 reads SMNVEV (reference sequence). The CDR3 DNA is TGTGCCAGCAGTTTTAGACTAGCGGGAGTTTCTTCGAATGGTGAGCAGTTCTTC. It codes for CASSFRLAGVSSNGEQFF.

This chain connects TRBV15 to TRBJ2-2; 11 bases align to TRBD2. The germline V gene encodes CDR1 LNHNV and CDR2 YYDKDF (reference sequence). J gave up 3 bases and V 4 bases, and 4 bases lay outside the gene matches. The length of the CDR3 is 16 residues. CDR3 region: CATSTGLAGDTGELFF. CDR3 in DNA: TGTGCCACCAGCACAGGACTAGCGGGCGACACCGGGGAGCTGTTTTTT.

This chain's CDR3 is CASSIREDADEQYF. The CDR3 DNA follows: TGTGCCAGTAGTATACGGGAGGACGCTGACGAGCAGTACTTC. The genes are TRBV19 and TRBJ2-7; 7 bases are shared with TRBD2. This CDR3 spans 14 amino acids. Unmatched junction bases numbered 6, after V lost 2 bases and J lost 5 bases. Germline loops: CDR1 LNHDA, CDR2 SQIVND (reference sequence).